The rows below give T cell receptor beta chains drawn from one sample of a study of low-dose radiotherapy and immunotherapy resistance in tumors. TCRdb reprocessed the reads via MiXCR and lists one record per CDR3 protein. The table includes over 70,000 distinct CDR3 sequences, around 30% detected once. The starting material was PBMCs, obtained before treatment. These receptors came from a female donor with ovarian cancer. The CDR3 runs from the conserved cysteine through the conserved F or W. Each record gives: D gene, clone size, CDR3 length, V gene, J gene, CDR3 protein, CDR3 DNA. The D gene is left open where the match is weak. For some rows the clone size is stated as once, few or many, or as a class when expanded; others skip it.

d_gene: .
abundance: many
len: 13
v_gene: TRBV7-3
j_gene: TRBJ2-7
CDR3aa: CASSLTRTGEQYF
CDR3nt: TGTGCCAGCAGCTTGACCCGTACGGGGGAGCAGTACTTC

d_gene: .
abundance: many
len: 15
v_gene: TRBV30
j_gene: TRBJ2-1
CDR3aa: CAWTPPSPSHNEQFF
CDR3nt: TGTGCCTGGACCCCCCCCTCTCCCAGCCACAATGAGCAGTTCTTC

d_gene: .
abundance: many
len: 14
v_gene: TRBV3-1
j_gene: TRBJ1-3
CDR3aa: CASSKGDSGNTIYF
CDR3nt: TGTGCCAGCAGTAAAGGTGACTCTGGAAACACCATATATTTT

d_gene: .
abundance: .
len: 13
v_gene: TRBV5-4
j_gene: TRBJ1-1
CDR3aa: CASSSGQRFEAFF
CDR3nt: TGTGCCAGCAGCTCAGGACAGCGGTTTGAAGCTTTCTTT

d_gene: .
abundance: many
len: 14
v_gene: TRBV4-3
j_gene: TRBJ2-7
CDR3aa: CASSSILSSYEQYF
CDR3nt: TGCGCCAGCAGCTCTATTCTCAGTTCCTACGAGCAGTACTTC

d_gene: .
abundance: few
len: 16
v_gene: TRBV7-2
j_gene: TRBJ2-1
CDR3aa: CASSSPGGGRYNEQFF
CDR3nt: TGTGCCAGCAGCTCCCCTGGCGGGGGCCGCTACAATGAGCAGTTCTTC

d_gene: TRBD2
abundance: .
len: 14
v_gene: TRBV14
j_gene: TRBJ2-1
CDR3aa: CASGSGNPHNEQFF
CDR3nt: TGTGCCAGCGGGAGCGGGAATCCCCACAATGAGCAGTTCTTC

d_gene: .
abundance: .
len: 13
v_gene: TRBV5-4
j_gene: TRBJ2-1
CDR3aa: CASSLGLGNEQFF
CDR3nt: TGTGCCAGCAGCTTGGGTCTAGGAAATGAGCAGTTCTTC

d_gene: TRBD2
abundance: many
len: 18
v_gene: TRBV6-2/TRBV6-3
j_gene: TRBJ2-6
CDR3aa: CASSYRLAGVSGANVLTF
CDR3nt: TGTGCCAGCAGTTACCGGCTAGCGGGAGTCTCTGGGGCCAACGTCCTGACTTTC

d_gene: TRBD2
abundance: .
len: 19
v_gene: TRBV14
j_gene: TRBJ2-1
CDR3aa: CASSPYARGKREPGYEQFF
CDR3nt: TGTGCCAGCAGCCCATACGCACGTGGGAAGCGGGAACCTGGGTATGAGCAGTTCTTC

d_gene: .
abundance: .
len: 18
v_gene: TRBV6-5
j_gene: TRBJ1-4
CDR3aa: CASRAMNYLSPESEKLFF
CDR3nt: TGTGCCAGCAGAGCAATGAATTACTTATCCCCAGAAAGCGAAAAACTGTTTTTT

d_gene: TRBD2
abundance: .
len: 16
v_gene: TRBV11-2
j_gene: TRBJ2-3
CDR3aa: CASSTRLAGVGDTQYF
CDR3nt: TGTGCCAGCAGCACTCGACTAGCGGGAGTAGGAGATACGCAGTATTTT

d_gene: .
abundance: many
len: 14
v_gene: TRBV5-5
j_gene: TRBJ1-6
CDR3aa: CASSLVGLGYPLHF
CDR3nt: TGTGCCAGCAGCTTGGTCGGATTGGGTTACCCCCTCCACTTT

d_gene: .
abundance: .
len: 11
v_gene: TRBV29-1
j_gene: TRBJ1-2
CDR3aa: CSVTDSYGYTF
CDR3nt: TGCAGCGTAACCGATTCCTATGGCTACACCTTC

d_gene: .
abundance: many
len: 16
v_gene: TRBV19
j_gene: TRBJ1-4
CDR3aa: CASSRQNKPTNEKLFF
CDR3nt: TGTGCCAGTAGTAGGCAGAACAAGCCAACTAATGAAAAACTGTTTTTT

d_gene: .
abundance: many
len: 16
v_gene: TRBV5-4
j_gene: TRBJ1-4
CDR3aa: CASSLRTGFGGEKLFF
CDR3nt: TGTGCCAGCAGCTTGAGGACCGGGTTCGGGGGTGAAAAACTGTTTTTT

d_gene: TRBD2
abundance: many
len: 17
v_gene: TRBV14
j_gene: TRBJ2-2
CDR3aa: CASSPKLAGVNTGELFF
CDR3nt: TGTGCCAGCAGCCCTAAACTAGCGGGAGTAAACACCGGGGAGCTGTTTTTT

d_gene: .
abundance: many
len: 13
v_gene: TRBV5-8
j_gene: TRBJ2-2
CDR3aa: CASSSYPTGELFF
CDR3nt: TGTGCCAGCAGCTCCTACCCAACCGGGGAGCTGTTTTTT